The present TCR beta chain was sequenced within a study of metastatic and nonmetastatic thyroid tumors. Across the whole study: Repertoires from malignant and benign thyroid patients were compared across blood and tumor or nodule tissue. Findings of the study overall: The study reportedly found significantly higher TCR beta diversity in malignant thyroid tumors than benign nodules, in blood and tumor.

As concerns this clone: Its antigen remains unknown. At one of its ends the junction is not consistent with the germline gene, which may arise from a read error.

There are 16 residues in the CDR3. Germline assignment: CDR1 MNHEY and CDR2 SVGEGT. TCRdb redid the clone calls on the PCR reads using MiXCR. The sample holds some 26,000 clones, roughly 3.5% seen once. Thyroid surgery was performed in patients who had received no treatment beforehand. Sequenced: blood. This clonotype was sampled from a male donor with papillary thyroid cancer or a benign thyroid nodule (not recorded which). Some clones in this sample may be carry-over from other donors' samples. The rearrangement joins TRBV6-2 or TRBV6-3 to TRBJ2-6, with D perhaps being TRBD1 or TRBD2 (5 bases each). The CDR3 spells CASQAGGYPGANVLTF. DNA for the CDR3: TGTGCCAGTCAGGCGGGTGGGTACCCTGGGGCCAACGTCCTGACCTTC.